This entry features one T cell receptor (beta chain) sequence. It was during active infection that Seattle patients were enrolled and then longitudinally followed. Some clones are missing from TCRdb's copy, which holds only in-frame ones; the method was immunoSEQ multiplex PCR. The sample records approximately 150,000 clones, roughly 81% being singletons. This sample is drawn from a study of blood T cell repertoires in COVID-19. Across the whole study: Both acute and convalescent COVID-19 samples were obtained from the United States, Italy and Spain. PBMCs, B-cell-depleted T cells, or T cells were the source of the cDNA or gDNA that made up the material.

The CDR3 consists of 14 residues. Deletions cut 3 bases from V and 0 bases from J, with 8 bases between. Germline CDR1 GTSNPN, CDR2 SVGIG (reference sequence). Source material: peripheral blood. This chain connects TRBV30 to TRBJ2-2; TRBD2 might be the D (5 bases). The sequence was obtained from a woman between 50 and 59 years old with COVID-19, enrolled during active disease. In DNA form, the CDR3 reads TGTGCCTGGAGAGGACTTCCGAACACCGGGGAGCTGTTTTTT. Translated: CAWRGLPNTGELFF.